The clone carrying this T cell receptor (beta chain) has only a few counts. Amplified TCR beta CDR3 regions came from RNA transcripts. RT-PCR in the first round (using the HTBI primer set) targeted the TCR CDR3. TCRdb reprocessed the multiplex PCR reads via MiXCR and lists one record per CDR3 protein. The repertoire holds some 150,000 distinct CDR3 sequences, around 21% seen once, with around two thirds in the top ten. The entry originates in a study of T cells in Graves' hyperthyroidism and ophthalmopathy. The source material was blood. The TCR sequence derives from a woman between 50 and 59 years old with Graves' hyperthyroidism that later progressed to Graves' ophthalmopathy.

The CDR3 nucleotides are TGCGCCAGCTGCCGGGGGGCGGGATCGGAGGAGACCCAGTACTTC. It encodes CASCRGAGSEETQYF. V gene TRBV5-1 combines with J gene TRBJ2-5; D is possibly TRBD2 (7 bases). Looked up from germline, CDR1 is SGHRS and CDR2 is YFSETQ. Trimming cost V 7 bases and J 5 bases, with 21 bases left between them. The CDR3 has 15 amino acids.